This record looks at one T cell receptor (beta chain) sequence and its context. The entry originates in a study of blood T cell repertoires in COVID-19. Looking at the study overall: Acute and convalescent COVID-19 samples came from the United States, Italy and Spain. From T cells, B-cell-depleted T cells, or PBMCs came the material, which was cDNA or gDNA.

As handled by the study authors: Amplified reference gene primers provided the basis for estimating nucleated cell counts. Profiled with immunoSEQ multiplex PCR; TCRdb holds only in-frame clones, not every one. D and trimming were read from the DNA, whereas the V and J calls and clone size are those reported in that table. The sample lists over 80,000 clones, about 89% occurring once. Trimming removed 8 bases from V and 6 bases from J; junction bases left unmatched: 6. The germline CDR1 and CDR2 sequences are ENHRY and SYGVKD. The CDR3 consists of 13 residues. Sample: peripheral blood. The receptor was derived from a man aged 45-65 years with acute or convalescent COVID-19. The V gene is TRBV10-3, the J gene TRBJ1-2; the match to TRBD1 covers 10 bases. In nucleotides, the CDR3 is TGTGCCATCGGCTCGACAGGGGGCAATGGCTACACCTTC. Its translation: CAIGSTGGNGYTF.